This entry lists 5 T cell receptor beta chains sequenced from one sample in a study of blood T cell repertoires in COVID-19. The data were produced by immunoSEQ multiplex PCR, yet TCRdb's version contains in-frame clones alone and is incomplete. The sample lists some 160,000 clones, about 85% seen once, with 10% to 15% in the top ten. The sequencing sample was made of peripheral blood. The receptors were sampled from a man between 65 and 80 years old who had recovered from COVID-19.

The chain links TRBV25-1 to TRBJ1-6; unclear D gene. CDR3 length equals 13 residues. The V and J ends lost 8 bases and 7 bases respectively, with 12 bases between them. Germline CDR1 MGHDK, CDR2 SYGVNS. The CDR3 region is CASLGGTNSPLHF. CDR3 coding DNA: TGTGCCAGCCTCGGAGGTACAAATTCACCCCTCCACTTT.

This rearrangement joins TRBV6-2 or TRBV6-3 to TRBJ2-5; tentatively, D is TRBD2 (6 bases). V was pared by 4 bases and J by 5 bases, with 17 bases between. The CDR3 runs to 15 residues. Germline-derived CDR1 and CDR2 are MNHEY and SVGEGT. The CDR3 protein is CASSSGALALETQYF. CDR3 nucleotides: TGTGCCAGCAGTTCTGGCGCACTAGCTTTGGAGACCCAGTACTTC.

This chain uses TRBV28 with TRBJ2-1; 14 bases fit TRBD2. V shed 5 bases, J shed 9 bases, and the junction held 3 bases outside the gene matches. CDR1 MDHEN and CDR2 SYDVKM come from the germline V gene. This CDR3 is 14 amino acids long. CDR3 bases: TGTGCCAGCAGTGGGACTAGCGGGAGCGGTGAGCAGTTCTTC. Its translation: CASSGTSGSGEQFF.

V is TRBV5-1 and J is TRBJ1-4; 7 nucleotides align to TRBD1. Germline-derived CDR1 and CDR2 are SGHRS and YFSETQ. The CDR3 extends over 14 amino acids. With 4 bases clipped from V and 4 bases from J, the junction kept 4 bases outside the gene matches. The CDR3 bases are TGCGCCAGCAGCACGGGACAGCGTAATGAAAAACTGTTTTTT. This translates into CASSTGQRNEKLFF. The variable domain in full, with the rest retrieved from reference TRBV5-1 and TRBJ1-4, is KAGVTQTPRYLIKTRGQQVTLSCSPISGHRSVSWYQQTPGQGLQFLFEYFSETQRNKGNFPGRFSGRQFSNSRSEMNVSTLELGDSALYLCASSTGQRNEKLFFGSGTQLSVL.

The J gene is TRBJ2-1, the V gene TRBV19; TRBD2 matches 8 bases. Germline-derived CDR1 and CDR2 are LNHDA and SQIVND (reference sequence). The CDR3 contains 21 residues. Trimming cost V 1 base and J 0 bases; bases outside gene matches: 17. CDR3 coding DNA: TGTGCCAGTAGTATAGCTCCCGTGTCGGAGCGGGAGCCCAGCTCCTACAATGAGCAGTTCTTC. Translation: CASSIAPVSEREPSSYNEQFF.